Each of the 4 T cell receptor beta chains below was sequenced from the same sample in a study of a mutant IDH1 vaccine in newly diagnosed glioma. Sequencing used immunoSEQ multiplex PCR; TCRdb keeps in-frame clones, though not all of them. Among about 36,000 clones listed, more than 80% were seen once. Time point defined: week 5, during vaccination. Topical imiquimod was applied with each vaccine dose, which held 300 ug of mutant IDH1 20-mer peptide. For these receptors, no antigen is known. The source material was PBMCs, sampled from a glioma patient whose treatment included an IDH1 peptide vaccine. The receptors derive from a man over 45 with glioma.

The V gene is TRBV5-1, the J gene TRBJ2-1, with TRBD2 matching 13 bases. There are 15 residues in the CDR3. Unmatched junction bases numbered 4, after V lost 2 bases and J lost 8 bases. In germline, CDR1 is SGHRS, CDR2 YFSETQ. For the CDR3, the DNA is TGCGCCAGCAGCTTACTAGCGGGAGGGCTCGATGAGCAGTTCTTC. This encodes CASSLLAGGLDEQFF.

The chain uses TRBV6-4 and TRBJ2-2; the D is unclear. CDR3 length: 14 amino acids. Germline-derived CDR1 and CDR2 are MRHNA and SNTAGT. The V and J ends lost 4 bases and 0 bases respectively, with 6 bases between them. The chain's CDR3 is CASSVTSNTGELFF. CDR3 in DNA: TGTGCCAGCAGTGTAACATCGAACACCGGGGAGCTGTTTTTT.

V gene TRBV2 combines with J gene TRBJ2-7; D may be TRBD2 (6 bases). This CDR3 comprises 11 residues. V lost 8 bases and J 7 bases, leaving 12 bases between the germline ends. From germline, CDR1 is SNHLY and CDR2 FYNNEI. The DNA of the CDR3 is TGTGCCAGCGTCTTCGGAGGGGAGCAGTACTTC. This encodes CASVFGGEQYF.

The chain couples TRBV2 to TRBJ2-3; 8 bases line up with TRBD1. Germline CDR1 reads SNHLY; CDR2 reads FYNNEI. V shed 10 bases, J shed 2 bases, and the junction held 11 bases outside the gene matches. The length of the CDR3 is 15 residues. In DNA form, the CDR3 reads TGTGCCAACGCATTGGGACAGGCCAACACAGATACGCAGTATTTT. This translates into CANALGQANTDTQYF.